This T cell receptor beta chain was identified during a study of blood T cell repertoires in COVID-19 (dated by TCRdb to 2018 to 2021). In the study overall: Samples from collaborators originated in the United States, Italy and Spain and spanned both the acute and convalescent phases of COVID-19. Where HLA class I and class II types were available, the types were taken from metadata supplied by the sample provider, not from assay-based typing. Samples came from the ongoing ImmuneRACE study (first 160 participants) plus 1,254 subjects from 6 global collaborators. A freely available public database, intended as a resource for researchers studying the immune response to SARS-CoV-2, is where the repertoires were released. Deeply sampled blood TCRbeta repertoires from subjects exposed to, actively infected with, or recovered from COVID-19 were included in the dataset. The sample metadata nearly always contained a de-identified subject ID, COVID-19 status, age in years and sex. The prospective study material was composed of cDNA or gDNA derived from T cells, B-cell-depleted T cells, or PBMCs. The study at large found these results: The amount of clinical and demographic metadata varied by source and participant and was provided uncurated.

This clone came up once. The antigen this receptor binds is unknown. Within one base of it there is no much larger clone, and no base qualities were kept. TCRbeta CDR3 regions were amplified from genomic DNA using the immunoSEQ Assay, a bias-controlled multiplex PCR. Per the authors' processing: The number of nucleated cells in each sample was estimated by amplification of reference gene primers within the assay. To quantify the absolute abundance of each unique TCRbeta CDR3 rearrangement, sequence reads were collapsed and filtered. For each sample, productive Simpson clonality was calculated by taking the square root of Simpson's diversity index across productive rearrangements. In its TCRdb copy, this immuneACCESS table keeps in-frame sequences only and misses some clones. Where compared with another copy, unresolved V genes explain less than half of these, and the others have no known cause. V and J calls and clone size are as listed in that table; D and trimming were resolved from the DNA. This sample lists 200,000 to 250,000 clones; roughly 80% were detected once. The leading ten clones occupy around 3.5% of the sample.

Collaborating institutions collected whole blood in K2EDTA tubes following their own protocols. For TCRbeta analysis, collaborators shipped samples in one of three forms: frozen whole blood, isolated PBMCs, or DNA extracted from either of those sample types. The receptor's source is a woman aged 18-29 years with acute or convalescent COVID-19. Sequenced sample: peripheral blood.

The DNA reads TGTGCCTGGAGCGATAAAACTAGCGACTACACAGATACGCAGTATTTT. It codes for CAWSDKTSDYTDTQYF. The sequence is built from TRBV30 and TRBJ2-3; 7 nucleotides in the junction match TRBD2. Looking up the germline V gene (reference sequence) yields CDR1 GTSNPN and CDR2 SVGIG. The CDR3 holds 16 amino acids from the cysteine to the phenylalanine. The read is trimmed to its CDR3 DNA, 48 bases read in frame from base 1. For this chain, trimming is 3 bases at the V end and 2 bases at the J end, and the number of junction bases without a gene match is 11.